This T cell receptor beta chain stems from a study of beta chain features in type 1 diabetes. The study's findings and limits: Using cDNA template may skew counts toward highly expressing activated cells.

This clone was seen only a few times. The antigen remains unidentified. Purity (above 95%) was reached by all sorted populations. The ends lost 3 bases at V and 7 bases at J; junction bases unmatched: 11. The length of the CDR3 is 15 residues. Per the germline V gene, CDR1 is SQVTM and CDR2 is ANQGSEA. Since all of the isolated RNA was reverse transcribed, expressed TCRB transcripts were what got sequenced. Some clones are missing from TCRdb's copy, which holds only in-frame ones; the method was immunoSEQ multiplex PCR. Of around 500,000 clones in the sample, roughly 11% were seen once. The sequenced sample consisted of naive CD4+ T cells from blood. This rearrangement joins TRBV29-1 to TRBJ2-5; 10 bases are shared with TRBD1. The sequence derives from a woman younger than 30 in good health. The CDR3 DNA follows: TGCAGCGTTGAGCCGGGACAGGGGCGCCCAGGGACCCAGTACTTC. Protein sequence: CSVEPGQGRPGTQYF.